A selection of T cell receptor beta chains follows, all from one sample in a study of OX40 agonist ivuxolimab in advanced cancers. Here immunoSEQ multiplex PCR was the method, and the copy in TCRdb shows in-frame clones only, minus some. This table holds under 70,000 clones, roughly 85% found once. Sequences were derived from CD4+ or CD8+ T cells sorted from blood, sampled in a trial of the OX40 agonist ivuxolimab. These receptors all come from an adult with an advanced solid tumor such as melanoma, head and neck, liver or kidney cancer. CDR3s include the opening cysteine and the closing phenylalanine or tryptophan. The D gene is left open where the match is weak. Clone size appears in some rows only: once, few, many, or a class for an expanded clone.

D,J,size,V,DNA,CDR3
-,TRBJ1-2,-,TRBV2,TGTGCCAGCATAGGAGGGCGGGGGTTGCACTATGGCTACACCTTC,CASIGGRGLHYGYTF
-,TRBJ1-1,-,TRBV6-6,TGTGCCAGCAGTTCACGGGGCACGGCAGGGCGGACTGAAGCTTTCTTT,CASSSRGTAGRTEAFF
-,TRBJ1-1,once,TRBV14,TGTGCCAGCAGCCAATACCAGAACACTGAAGCTTTCTTT,CASSQYQNTEAFF
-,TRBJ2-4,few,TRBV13,TGTGCCAGCAGCTCCGACAATTCCGCACCCTATTTGGGTTTAGAAGGGGTGAGCAAAAACATTCAGTACTTC,CASSSDNSAPYLGLEGVSKNIQYF
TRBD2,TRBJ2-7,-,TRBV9,TGTGCCAGCAGCGTAGGGGAGGGCCGATCCTACGAGCAGTACTTC,CASSVGEGRSYEQYF
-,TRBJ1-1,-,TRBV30,TGTGCCTGGAGTCATAGAGCCCCAGGCAACTGGGACACTGAAGCTTTCTTT,CAWSHRAPGNWDTEAFF
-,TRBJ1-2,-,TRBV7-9,TGTGCCAGCAGCATCCAGGGGAATGGCTACACCTTC,CASSIQGNGYTF
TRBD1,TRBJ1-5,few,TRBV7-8,TGTGCCAGCAGCTCTACAGGGGATCAGCCCCAGCATTTT,CASSSTGDQPQHF
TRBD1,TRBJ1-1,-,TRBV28,TGTGCCAGCAGTCCCACAGGGGCGACGGCCACTGAAGCTTTCTTT,CASSPTGATATEAFF
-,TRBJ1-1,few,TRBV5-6,TGTGCCAGCAGCTTGGAGGGGCAGGGCCTGAACACTGAAGCTTTCTTT,CASSLEGQGLNTEAFF
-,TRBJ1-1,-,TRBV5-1,TGCGCCAGCAGCTATGACAAGAACACTGAAGCTTTCTTT,CASSYDKNTEAFF
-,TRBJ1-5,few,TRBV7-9,TGTGCCAGCAGCTTCGGCAATCAGCCCCAGCATTTT,CASSFGNQPQHF
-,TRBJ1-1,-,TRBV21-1,TGTGCCAGCAGCAAAGGGGGAGAGGGAATCCCTGAAGCTTTCTTT,CASSKGGEGIPEAFF
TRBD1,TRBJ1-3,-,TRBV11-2,TGTGCCAGCAGCACGACAGGGGGATATGGAAACACCATATATTTT,CASSTTGGYGNTIYF
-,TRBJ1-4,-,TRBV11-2,TGTGCCAGCAGCGCAGAACCGGGGTCGGAAAAACTGTTTTTT,CASSAEPGSEKLFF
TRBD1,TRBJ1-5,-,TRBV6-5,TGTGCCAGCAGTTCGGACAGGGGGCAGCCCCAGCATTTT,CASSSDRGQPQHF
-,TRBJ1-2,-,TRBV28,TGTGCCAGCAGTTCGCTAGGGGGGGGTACATATGGCTACACCTTC,CASSSLGGGTYGYTF
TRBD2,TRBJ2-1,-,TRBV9,TGTGCCAGCAGCGTACTCGGGGGGGTCTCCTACAATGAGCAGTTCTTC,CASSVLGGVSYNEQFF
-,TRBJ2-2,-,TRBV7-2,TGTGCCAGCAGCTTACGGCGAGCCGGGACTTCGAACACCGGGGAGCTGTTTTTT,CASSLRRAGTSNTGELFF
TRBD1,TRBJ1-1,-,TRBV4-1,TGCGCCAGCAGCCAAGCCCGAGGTTTACAGGGGAAAGGGTTAGGAGCTTTCTTT,CASSQARGLQGKGLGAFF
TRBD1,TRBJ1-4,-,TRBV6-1,TGTGCCAGCGACGGGACAGCGGGTGAAAAACTGTTTTTT,CASDGTAGEKLFF
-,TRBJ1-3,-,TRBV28,TGTGCCAGCAGTTCGAGGCCAGTCACTGGAAACACCATATATTTT,CASSSRPVTGNTIYF
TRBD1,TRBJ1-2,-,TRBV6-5,TGTGCCAGCAGTTCTACGACAGGGGAAGATGGCTACACCTTC,CASSSTTGEDGYTF